This entry concerns a single T cell receptor beta chain. What antigen it recognizes has not been identified. Within one base of it there is no much larger clone, and no base qualities were kept. These data originate in a study of PD-1 blockade in classical Hodgkin lymphoma (dated by TCRdb to about 2020). Some background on the complete study: Nivolumab dosing was 3 mg/kg intravenously every 2 weeks, continuing until either disease progression or unacceptable toxicity. The study used CyTOF and TCR beta sequencing to define a peripheral blood immune signature of response to PD-1 blockade in classical Hodgkin lymphoma.

Findings and caveats that apply to the study as a whole: Only a single clinical trial cohort was studied, and what caused the repertoire differences, possibly disease activity or prior therapy, remained undefined. Baseline TCR diversity was reported to be lower in newly diagnosed patients than in healthy donors, and even lower in relapsed/refractory patients. By C4D1, a significant rise was seen in CD4+ TCR diversity but not in CD8+ TCR diversity (p=0.0027 vs p=0.16), and the rise was most apparent among complete responders (p=0.02). Lower diversity was seen in patients whose nivolumab began less than 1 year after ASCT, and these patients were left out of later analyses so that immune reconstitution would not confound the results. Trial patients with a complete response had baseline diversity similar to that of newly diagnosed patients, while partial responders and progressors had significantly lower diversity.

The time point label on this specimen signifies: cycle 4 day 1 (C4D1), after around six weeks of nivolumab. Every trial patient had relapsed after autologous stem cell transplantation, and cohorts A, B and C differed in prior brentuximab vedotin exposure. Using a Miltenyi CD4+ T cell isolation kit, CD4+ T cells were purified from thawed PBMCs through magnetic negative selection. The trial cohort was composed of about 53 patients with relapsed/refractory classical Hodgkin lymphoma, for whom complete response, partial response or progressive disease was recorded as best overall response. In the multi-cohort phase II CheckMate 205 trial, trial patients received single-agent nivolumab. An independent review committee assessed best overall response by applying the 2007 International Working Group response criteria. PBMCs from the trial were collected at three points: immediately before nivolumab initiation (C1D1), and during therapy at cycle 2 day 1 and cycle 4 day 1. Peripheral blood was collected in 8 mL Vacutainer Cell Preparation Tubes, from which PBMCs were isolated by centrifugation and then cryopreserved. Purified CD4+ and CD8+ fractions were prepared only for cases in which an additional PBMC sample was available. Magnetically labelled cells were removed on LS columns in a quadroMACS separator, and the flow-through was retained as the purified fraction.

The Qiagen DNeasy kit was used to extract genomic DNA from unsorted PBMCs and from the negatively selected CD4+ and CD8+ fractions. Amplification of TCR beta CDR3 regions was done by immunoSEQ multiplex PCR with primers that anneal to V and J segments. A synthetic immune receptor repertoire was used to minimize amplification bias, and any remaining bias was removed computationally after sequencing. In the source study's methods: Repertoire diversity was quantified as the Shannon entropy index using custom Python scripts. The unsorted, CD4+ and CD8+ repertoires were each analyzed separately, with the exception of combined analyses, where CD4+ and CD8+ sequences were merged in silico. A clone counted as expanded when the clone's frequency after treatment rose at least 2-fold relative to C1D1, and clones undetected at baseline were given a pseudocount of 0.5. Singleton clones were defined as clones with 0 or 1 copy at C1D1, and non-singleton clones were defined as clones with 2 or more copies. Clones expanded in unsorted samples were annotated as CD4+, CD8+ or unknown by matching protein sequences in sorted samples from the same patient. Wilcoxon tests were applied to paired samples to test diversity changes from C1D1 to C4D1. TCRdb provides this immuneACCESS table in a form limited to in-frame rearrangements. Some clones are lacking; in checked studies, under half of them reflect an unresolved V gene, and why the rest are absent is not known. Clonal size and the V and J genes are those of that table, whereas D and trimming came from the DNA. This sample gives fewer than 20,000 clones in total; 65% to 85% of them show up just once. Around 1.9% of the sample goes to the ten largest clones.

The clonotype originates from a human donor with classical Hodgkin lymphoma. The source material was CD4+ T cells from blood, sampled before the fourth cycle of nivolumab.

The CDR3 corresponds to CASNQLAGGREFF. The nucleotide sequence reads as follows: TGTGCCAGCAATCAACTAGCGGGAGGTCGTGAGTTCTTC. This receptor chain uses TRBV27 and TRBJ2-1, with 12 bases in between that match TRBD2. Compared with germline, V lacks 7 bases and J lacks 14 bases; bases without a gene match: 9. Taken from the germline V gene (reference sequence), the CDR1 and CDR2 loops are MNHEY and SMNVEV. The CDR3 numbers 13 residues from cysteine through phenylalanine. The kept DNA is CDR3 alone, 39 bases in frame from the first base.